A few counts support the clone carrying this T cell receptor beta chain. This specimen comes from a study of cytomegalovirus exposure and HLA in healthy donors. 60 Vbeta and 13 Jbeta primers were used in PCR. TCRdb's copy holds only in-frame clones and misses some; the assay was immunoSEQ multiplex PCR. The sample lists more than 100,000 clones, about three quarters seen once, with less than 3.5% in the top ten. Unmatched junction bases numbered 6, after V lost 4 bases and J lost 3 bases. The CDR3 extends over 14 amino acids. Germline CDR1 is SGHNT and CDR2 is YYREEE (reference sequence). The receptor was isolated from a woman in her forties in good health and CMV-seropositive. Sequenced: PBMCs. The chain recombines TRBV5-4 with TRBJ2-7; 8 bases are a match to TRBD1. The CDR3 DNA sequence: TGTGCCAGCAGCATGGACGGGACAGGCTACGAGCAGTACTTC. Residues: CASSMDGTGYEQYF.